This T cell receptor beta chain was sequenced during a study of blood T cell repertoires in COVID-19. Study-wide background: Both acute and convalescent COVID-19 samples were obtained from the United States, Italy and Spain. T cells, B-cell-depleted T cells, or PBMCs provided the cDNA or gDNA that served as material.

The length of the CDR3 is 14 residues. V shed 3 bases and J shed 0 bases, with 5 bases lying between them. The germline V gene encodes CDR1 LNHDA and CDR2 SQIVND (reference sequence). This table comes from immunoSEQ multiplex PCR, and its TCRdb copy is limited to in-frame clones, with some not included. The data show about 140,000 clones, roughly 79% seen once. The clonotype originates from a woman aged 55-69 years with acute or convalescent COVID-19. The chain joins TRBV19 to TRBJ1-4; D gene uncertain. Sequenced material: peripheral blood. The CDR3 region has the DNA TGTGCCAGTAGTATCTTCGCAACTAATGAAAAACTGTTTTTT. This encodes CASSIFATNEKLFF.